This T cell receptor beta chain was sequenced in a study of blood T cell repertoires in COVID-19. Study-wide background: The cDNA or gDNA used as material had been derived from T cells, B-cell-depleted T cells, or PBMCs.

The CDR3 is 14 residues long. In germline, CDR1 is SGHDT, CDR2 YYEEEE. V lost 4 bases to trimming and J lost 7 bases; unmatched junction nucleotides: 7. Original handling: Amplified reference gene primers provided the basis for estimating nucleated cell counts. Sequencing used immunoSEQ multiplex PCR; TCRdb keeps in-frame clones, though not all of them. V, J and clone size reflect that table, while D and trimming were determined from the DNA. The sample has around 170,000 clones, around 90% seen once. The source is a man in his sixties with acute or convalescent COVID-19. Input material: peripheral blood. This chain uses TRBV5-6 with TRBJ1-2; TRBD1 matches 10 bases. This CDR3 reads CASSPGQGVGGYTF. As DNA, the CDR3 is TGTGCCAGCAGCCCTGGACAGGGGGTCGGTGGCTACACCTTC.